This TCR beta chain is drawn from a study of somatic mutations in cytotoxic T cells in rheumatoid arthritis. The junction had 7 bases not matched to a gene; V was cut back by 4 bases and J by 7 bases. There are 14 residues in the CDR3. The germline gives CDR1 SGHAT, CDR2 FQNNGV. Only in-frame clones appear in the TCRdb table, and some are missing; sequencing was by immunoSEQ multiplex PCR. The table records approximately 12,000 clones, 70% to 80% of them present only once. The sequenced material came from CD8+ T cells sorted from blood. J is TRBJ2-5 and V is TRBV11-2, with 9 positions matching TRBD1. The receptor's source is a man aged 50-60 years in good health. CDR3 sequence: CASSSPTGGRTQYF. The CDR3 DNA sequence: TGTGCCAGCAGCTCACCGACAGGGGGAAGGACCCAGTACTTC.